This TCR beta chain was sequenced in a study of metastatic and nonmetastatic thyroid tumors. The overall study: Repertoire comparison spanned blood and tumor or nodule tissue of malignant and benign thyroid patients.

Study-level results: Benign nodules reportedly had significantly lower TCR beta diversity than malignant thyroid tumors in blood and tumor.

None of the patients had undergone any treatment ahead of thyroid surgery. The CDR3 is made up of 13 amino acids. V was pared by 3 bases and J by 5 bases, with 11 bases between. Original processing notes: What underpinned the distant-metastasis classifier for papillary thyroid cancer was the set of CDR3 differences across clinicopathological groups. TCRdb re-called clones from the PCR reads using MiXCR. The V and J calls and clone size come from TCRdb's table, not from the authors' own analysis. The profile shows roughly 41,000 clones, roughly a sixth of them singletons. Details on this clone: Its antigen is not known.

The receptor comes from a female donor with papillary thyroid cancer or a benign thyroid nodule (not recorded which). Some clones in this sample may be carry-over from other donors' samples. Specimen: blood. The J gene is TRBJ2-7, the V gene TRBV12-3 or TRBV12-4; a weak D match, TRBD1 (5 bases). In nucleotides, the CDR3 is TGTGCCAGCAGTTTTGGGGAAGGGGACGAGCAGTACTTC. Amino acid sequence: CASSFGEGDEQYF.